A selection of T cell receptor beta chains follows, all from one sample in a study of cytomegalovirus exposure and HLA in healthy donors. TCRdb keeps only in-frame clones here, not all; method: immunoSEQ multiplex PCR. The sample lists about 120,000 clones, around three quarters occurring once. The sample comprised PBMCs. These TCRs come from a female donor in good health and CMV-seronegative. The CDR3 runs from the conserved cysteine through the conserved F or W. The order of the fields is clone size, V gene, J gene, D gene, CDR3 DNA, CDR3 protein. A D gene is named only where the DNA matches it firmly. A clone size is listed for some rows: how often the clone was seen (once, few, many), or a class if it is expanded.

clone size: -
V gene: TRBV7-3
J gene: TRBJ2-7
D gene: -
CDR3 DNA: TGTGCCAGCAGCTTAGCGGCACAGGGCTACGAGCAGTACTTC
CDR3 protein: CASSLAAQGYEQYF

clone size: -
V gene: TRBV4-2
J gene: TRBJ1-3
D gene: -
CDR3 DNA: TGTGCCAGCAGCCAAGTCGGTAGTTCTGGAAACACCATATATTTT
CDR3 protein: CASSQVGSSGNTIYF

clone size: -
V gene: TRBV5-6
J gene: TRBJ2-7
D gene: TRBD1
CDR3 DNA: TGTGCCAGCAGCGGTACGGGACAGGGCTCCTACGAGCAGTACTTC
CDR3 protein: CASSGTGQGSYEQYF

clone size: -
V gene: TRBV7-9
J gene: TRBJ1-5
D gene: TRBD1
CDR3 DNA: TGTTCCAGCAGCCGACGACAGGGCAGTCAGCATTTT
CDR3 protein: CSSSRRQGSQHF

clone size: -
V gene: TRBV5-4
J gene: TRBJ1-2
D gene: -
CDR3 DNA: TGTGCCAGCATCGAGAATGCTAGAGGTTTTCATGGCTACACCTTC
CDR3 protein: CASIENARGFHGYTF

clone size: -
V gene: TRBV6-1
J gene: TRBJ2-1
D gene: -
CDR3 DNA: TGTGCCACGCGTGACAGGAGCTCCTACAATGAGCAGTTCTTC
CDR3 protein: CATRDRSSYNEQFF

clone size: -
V gene: TRBV5-8
J gene: TRBJ2-1
D gene: TRBD2
CDR3 DNA: TGTGCCAGCAGCGGCAAGATGGGACTAGCGGGGGTTGATGAGCAGTTCTTC
CDR3 protein: CASSGKMGLAGVDEQFF

clone size: -
V gene: TRBV2
J gene: TRBJ2-1
D gene: TRBD1
CDR3 DNA: TGTGCCAGCAGTGAACCGGGGGTTCCGACAGGGGGCGTTATCTACAATGAGCAGTTCTTC
CDR3 protein: CASSEPGVPTGGVIYNEQFF

clone size: -
V gene: TRBV2
J gene: TRBJ2-1
D gene: TRBD2
CDR3 DNA: TGTGCCAGCGGTAGACTAGCGGGGGGGTACAATGAGCAGTTCTTC
CDR3 protein: CASGRLAGGYNEQFF

clone size: -
V gene: TRBV11-2
J gene: TRBJ2-3
D gene: TRBD1
CDR3 DNA: TGTGCCAGCAGCGGTTTGACAGGGCCGCTCACAGATACGCAGTATTTT
CDR3 protein: CASSGLTGPLTDTQYF

clone size: -
V gene: TRBV20-1
J gene: TRBJ2-5
D gene: -
CDR3 DNA: TGCAGTGCTAGGGAGGGGGAGACCCAGTACTTC
CDR3 protein: CSAREGETQYF

clone size: -
V gene: TRBV5-8
J gene: TRBJ2-3
D gene: TRBD1
CDR3 DNA: TGTGCCAGCAGCTTGTACCCGGCCGGCAGGGGGCGCGATACGGCAGATACGCAGTATTTT
CDR3 protein: CASSLYPAGRGRDTADTQYF

clone size: few
V gene: TRBV6-5
J gene: TRBJ2-2
D gene: -
CDR3 DNA: TGTGCCAGCAGTTCTCTCGGGGATACCGGGGAGCTGTTTTTT
CDR3 protein: CASSSLGDTGELFF

clone size: -
V gene: TRBV15
J gene: TRBJ1-1
D gene: -
CDR3 DNA: TGTGCCACCAGCAGAGATCGGTCTATTCTTGAAGCTTTCTTT
CDR3 protein: CATSRDRSILEAFF

clone size: -
V gene: TRBV7-8
J gene: TRBJ1-5
D gene: TRBD1
CDR3 DNA: TGTGCCAGCAGCTTTGCACGGGGTCGGACAGGGGGCGTTAATCAGCCCCAGCATTTT
CDR3 protein: CASSFARGRTGGVNQPQHF

clone size: -
V gene: TRBV7-9
J gene: TRBJ1-6
D gene: -
CDR3 DNA: TGTGCCAGCAGCCACCCCCCAGGGGATGAGGGTTCACCCCTCCACTTT
CDR3 protein: CASSHPPGDEGSPLHF

clone size: -
V gene: TRBV28
J gene: TRBJ1-6
D gene: TRBD1
CDR3 DNA: TGTGCCAGCAGTTTACCAGGGGGCGCGTCACCCCTCCACTTT
CDR3 protein: CASSLPGGASPLHF

clone size: -
V gene: TRBV6-5
J gene: TRBJ1-5
D gene: TRBD1
CDR3 DNA: TGTGCCAGCAGTTACTCGACAGGGAAGAGGTATCAGCCCCAGCATTTT
CDR3 protein: CASSYSTGKRYQPQHF

clone size: -
V gene: TRBV5-4
J gene: TRBJ2-5
D gene: -
CDR3 DNA: TGTGCCAGCAGGAGAACACAGGAGTGGGACTTC
CDR3 protein: CASRRTQEWDF

clone size: -
V gene: TRBV29-1
J gene: TRBJ2-7
D gene: TRBD1
CDR3 DNA: TGCAGCGTTGTGATGGACAGGGGGTTTGACGAGCAGTACTTC
CDR3 protein: CSVVMDRGFDEQYF

clone size: -
V gene: TRBV27
J gene: TRBJ1-2
D gene: -
CDR3 DNA: TGTGCCAGCAGTCCACGGGGGGGCGTATATGGCTACACCTTC
CDR3 protein: CASSPRGGVYGYTF

clone size: -
V gene: TRBV27
J gene: TRBJ1-2
D gene: -
CDR3 DNA: TGTGCCAGCAGTTTATCACTAAGCCAGGGATCCCAAGCTAACTATGGCTACACCTTC
CDR3 protein: CASSLSLSQGSQANYGYTF

clone size: once
V gene: TRBV5-6
J gene: TRBJ1-2
D gene: TRBD1
CDR3 DNA: TGTGCCAGCAGCCGCCCCGACAGGGCGTCTGGCTACACCTTC
CDR3 protein: CASSRPDRASGYTF

clone size: once
V gene: TRBV15
J gene: TRBJ2-7
D gene: -
CDR3 DNA: TGTGCCACCAGCTCCCGAGGGGGGGACGAGCAGTACTTC
CDR3 protein: CATSSRGGDEQYF

clone size: -
V gene: TRBV14
J gene: TRBJ2-2
D gene: TRBD2
CDR3 DNA: TGTGCCAGCAGCCATTCCCGGGGGGGGAACACCGGGGAGCTGTTTTTT
CDR3 protein: CASSHSRGGNTGELFF

clone size: -
V gene: TRBV9
J gene: TRBJ1-5
D gene: -
CDR3 DNA: TGTGCCAGCAGCCCTGGGGGTGCAGGGGTCAGTCAGCCCCAGCATTTT
CDR3 protein: CASSPGGAGVSQPQHF

clone size: -
V gene: TRBV2
J gene: TRBJ1-5
D gene: -
CDR3 DNA: TGTGCCAGCAGTGGTTCCGAGGGTTGGACTAATCAGCCCCAGCATTTT
CDR3 protein: CASSGSEGWTNQPQHF

clone size: -
V gene: TRBV30
J gene: TRBJ2-1
D gene: -
CDR3 DNA: TGTGCCTGGACTCGGCTAGATCACAATGAGCAGTTCTTC
CDR3 protein: CAWTRLDHNEQFF

clone size: -
V gene: TRBV27
J gene: TRBJ1-5
D gene: -
CDR3 DNA: TGTGCCAGCAGTACCGGGGGACCGAATCAGCCCCAGCATTTT
CDR3 protein: CASSTGGPNQPQHF

clone size: -
V gene: TRBV4-3
J gene: TRBJ1-2
D gene: TRBD1
CDR3 DNA: TGCGCCAGCAGCCAAGACCTGCGACAGGGTCCTAACTATGGCTACACCTTC
CDR3 protein: CASSQDLRQGPNYGYTF

clone size: -
V gene: TRBV2
J gene: TRBJ2-7
D gene: TRBD2
CDR3 DNA: TGTGCCAGCGAGGCGGGGGGGGTTGCCTACGAGCAGTACTTC
CDR3 protein: CASEAGGVAYEQYF

clone size: -
V gene: TRBV6-1
J gene: TRBJ2-3
D gene: TRBD2
CDR3 DNA: TGTGCCAGCAGTGAATCTGCGGGGGGGTCAGATACGCAGTATTTT
CDR3 protein: CASSESAGGSDTQYF

clone size: -
V gene: TRBV4-2
J gene: TRBJ2-5
D gene: -
CDR3 DNA: TGTGCCAGCGTAGGGGGGGGAGACGAGACCCAGTACTTC
CDR3 protein: CASVGGGDETQYF

clone size: -
V gene: TRBV20-1
J gene: TRBJ2-7
D gene: -
CDR3 DNA: TGCAGTGCCCGACAGGGACTCGAGCAGTACTTC
CDR3 protein: CSARQGLEQYF

clone size: -
V gene: TRBV7-2
J gene: TRBJ1-3
D gene: -
CDR3 DNA: TGTGCCAGCAGCCCAGCTCTGAAGCGAAACTCTGGAAACACCATATATTTT
CDR3 protein: CASSPALKRNSGNTIYF

clone size: -
V gene: TRBV5-6
J gene: TRBJ2-3
D gene: TRBD1
CDR3 DNA: TGTGCCAGCAGCTGGGGACAGGGGACAGATACGCAGTATTTT
CDR3 protein: CASSWGQGTDTQYF

clone size: once
V gene: TRBV7-2
J gene: TRBJ1-2
D gene: TRBD1
CDR3 DNA: TGTGCCAGCAGCCCCCCTCCGGACAGGGCTTATGGCTACACCTTC
CDR3 protein: CASSPPPDRAYGYTF

clone size: -
V gene: TRBV21-1
J gene: TRBJ1-6
D gene: -
CDR3 DNA: TGTGCCAGCAGCAAAGCCCGGGGGAGGTTAAATAATTCACCCCTCCACTTT
CDR3 protein: CASSKARGRLNNSPLHF

clone size: -
V gene: TRBV10-3
J gene: TRBJ1-2
D gene: -
CDR3 DNA: TGTGCCACCTTCCTAGGGGCGTTACATGGCTACACCTTC
CDR3 protein: CATFLGALHGYTF

clone size: few
V gene: TRBV10-3
J gene: TRBJ1-1
D gene: -
CDR3 DNA: TGTGCCATCAGTGAGTCCAAGACAGGAAAGAACACTGAAGCTTTCTTT
CDR3 protein: CAISESKTGKNTEAFF

clone size: -
V gene: TRBV5-5
J gene: TRBJ2-1
D gene: TRBD2
CDR3 DNA: TGTGCCAGCAGCCTTGGACTAGCGGCCCACAATGAGCAGTTCTTC
CDR3 protein: CASSLGLAAHNEQFF

clone size: -
V gene: TRBV9
J gene: TRBJ1-1
D gene: -
CDR3 DNA: TGTGCCAGCGCTTTGGGGCTGAACACTGAAGCTTTCTTT
CDR3 protein: CASALGLNTEAFF

clone size: -
V gene: TRBV7-9
J gene: TRBJ1-2
D gene: TRBD1
CDR3 DNA: TGTGCCAGCAGCGTAGGGGGCCGGAGCTATGGCTACACCTTC
CDR3 protein: CASSVGGRSYGYTF

clone size: once
V gene: TRBV7-8
J gene: TRBJ1-1
D gene: TRBD1
CDR3 DNA: TGTGCCAGCTGCTTTCAGGGGGGCACTGAAGCTTTCTTT
CDR3 protein: CASCFQGGTEAFF

clone size: -
V gene: TRBV13
J gene: TRBJ2-7
D gene: TRBD2
CDR3 DNA: TGTGCCAGCTTATTAGCGGGGGGTAACTACGAGCAGTACTTC
CDR3 protein: CASLLAGGNYEQYF

clone size: -
V gene: TRBV6-5
J gene: TRBJ2-3
D gene: -
CDR3 DNA: TGTGCCAGCAGTTTTAGCGCAGAAGTAACAGATACGCAGTATTTT
CDR3 protein: CASSFSAEVTDTQYF

clone size: few
V gene: TRBV4-1
J gene: TRBJ2-3
D gene: -
CDR3 DNA: TGCGCCAGCAGCCAAGATCCGGGCACAGATACGCAGTATTTT
CDR3 protein: CASSQDPGTDTQYF

clone size: -
V gene: TRBV6-1
J gene: TRBJ2-3
D gene: TRBD2
CDR3 DNA: TGTGCCAGCAGCCAGCCGAGCGGGGGAGATACGCAGTATTTT
CDR3 protein: CASSQPSGGDTQYF

clone size: -
V gene: TRBV18
J gene: TRBJ2-7
D gene: -
CDR3 DNA: TGTGCCAGCTCACCATCGCTAGGTAGGCTCCAATACGAGCAGTACTTC
CDR3 protein: CASSPSLGRLQYEQYF

clone size: -
V gene: TRBV19
J gene: TRBJ2-2
D gene: TRBD1
CDR3 DNA: TGTGCCAGTACCAATACAGGGGTTTGGAAGCTGTTTTTT
CDR3 protein: CASTNTGVWKLFF

clone size: -
V gene: TRBV5-1
J gene: TRBJ1-4
D gene: TRBD1
CDR3 DNA: TGCGCCAGCAGCTTGGCGACAGGGGTGAATGAAAAACTGTTTTTT
CDR3 protein: CASSLATGVNEKLFF

clone size: few
V gene: TRBV30
J gene: TRBJ2-5
D gene: -
CDR3 DNA: TGTGCCTGGAGACAACGACAGGCGCTAGCGGCCCAGTACTTC
CDR3 protein: CAWRQRQALAAQYF

clone size: -
V gene: TRBV6-5
J gene: TRBJ1-1
D gene: -
CDR3 DNA: TGTGCCAGCAGTTACTCTGGGGCAATGAACACTGAAGCTTTCTTT
CDR3 protein: CASSYSGAMNTEAFF

clone size: -
V gene: TRBV14
J gene: TRBJ2-5
D gene: TRBD1
CDR3 DNA: TGTGCCAGCAGCCAAGACCCCCGGACCGACAGGGGATGGGAGACCCAGTACTTC
CDR3 protein: CASSQDPRTDRGWETQYF

clone size: once
V gene: TRBV7-2
J gene: TRBJ2-1
D gene: -
CDR3 DNA: TGTGCCAGCAGCTCGAGGGTCTCCAATGAGCAGTTCTTC
CDR3 protein: CASSSRVSNEQFF

clone size: -
V gene: TRBV10-1
J gene: TRBJ1-2
D gene: TRBD1
CDR3 DNA: TGCGCCAGCAGCGACAGGGTTGATGGCTACACCTTC
CDR3 protein: CASSDRVDGYTF

clone size: -
V gene: TRBV7-8
J gene: TRBJ2-3
D gene: TRBD2
CDR3 DNA: TGTGCCAGCAGTCTAAGCGGGGGTAGCACAGATACGCAGTATTTT
CDR3 protein: CASSLSGGSTDTQYF

clone size: -
V gene: TRBV5-4
J gene: TRBJ1-2
D gene: -
CDR3 DNA: TGTGCCAGCAGCTTGGACTCTAACTATGGCTACACCTTC
CDR3 protein: CASSLDSNYGYTF